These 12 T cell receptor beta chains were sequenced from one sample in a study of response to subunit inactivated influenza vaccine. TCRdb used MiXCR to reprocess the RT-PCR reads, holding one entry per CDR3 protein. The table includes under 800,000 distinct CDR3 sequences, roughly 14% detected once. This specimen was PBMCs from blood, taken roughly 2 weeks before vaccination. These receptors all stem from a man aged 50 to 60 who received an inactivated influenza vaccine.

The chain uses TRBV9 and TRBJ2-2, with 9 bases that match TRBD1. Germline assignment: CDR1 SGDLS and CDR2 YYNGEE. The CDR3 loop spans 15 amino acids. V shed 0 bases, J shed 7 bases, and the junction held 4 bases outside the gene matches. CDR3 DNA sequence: TGTGCCAGCAGCGTAGTGGGGACAGGGTTCGGGGAGCTGTTTTTT. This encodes CASSVVGTGFGELFF.

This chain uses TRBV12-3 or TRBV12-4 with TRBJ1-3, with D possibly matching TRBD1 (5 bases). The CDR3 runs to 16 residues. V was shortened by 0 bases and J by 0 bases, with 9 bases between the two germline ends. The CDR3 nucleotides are TGTGCCAGCAGTTTAGCGAAGGGGAGCTCTGGAAACACCATATATTTT. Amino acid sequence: CASSLAKGSSGNTIYF.

For the CDR3, the DNA is TGCAGTGCTAGCGACAGGGGAATCTCTGGGGCCAACGTCCTGACTTTC. Its translation: CSASDRGISGANVLTF. This chain uses TRBV20-1 with TRBJ2-6; TRBD1 matches at 8 bases. The CDR3 length is 16 residues. Per germline, CDR1 DFQATT and CDR2 SNEGSKA (reference sequence). V trimming: 3 bases; J trimming: 0 bases; junction bases outside the gene matches: 4.

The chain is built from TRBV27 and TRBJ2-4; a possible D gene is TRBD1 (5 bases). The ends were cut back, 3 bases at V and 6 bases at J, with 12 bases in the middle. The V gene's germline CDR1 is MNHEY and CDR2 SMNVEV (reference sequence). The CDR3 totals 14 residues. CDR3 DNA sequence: TGTGCCAGCAGTTTCCGCAGGGTTGGAAACATTCAGTACTTC. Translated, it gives CASSFRRVGNIQYF.

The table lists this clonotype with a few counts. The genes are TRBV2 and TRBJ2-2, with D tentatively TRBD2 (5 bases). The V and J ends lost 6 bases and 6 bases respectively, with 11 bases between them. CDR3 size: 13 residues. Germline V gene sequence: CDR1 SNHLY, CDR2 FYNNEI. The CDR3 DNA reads TGTGCCAGCAGCTCGGGATTCGCCGGGGAGCTGTTTTTT. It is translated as CASSSGFAGELFF.

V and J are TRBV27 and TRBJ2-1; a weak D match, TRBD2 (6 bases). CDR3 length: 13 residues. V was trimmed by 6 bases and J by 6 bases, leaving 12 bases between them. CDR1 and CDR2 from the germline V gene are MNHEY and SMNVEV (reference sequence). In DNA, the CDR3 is TGTGCCAGCAGCCCCCTAGCGTCCAATGAGCAGTTCTTC. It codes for CASSPLASNEQFF.

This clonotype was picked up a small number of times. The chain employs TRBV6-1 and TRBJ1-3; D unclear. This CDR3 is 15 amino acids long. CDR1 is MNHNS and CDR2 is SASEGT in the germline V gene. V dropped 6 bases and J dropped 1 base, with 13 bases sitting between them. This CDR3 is CASRPNRESGNTIYF. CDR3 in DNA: TGTGCCAGCAGGCCGAATCGGGAGTCTGGAAACACCATATATTTT.

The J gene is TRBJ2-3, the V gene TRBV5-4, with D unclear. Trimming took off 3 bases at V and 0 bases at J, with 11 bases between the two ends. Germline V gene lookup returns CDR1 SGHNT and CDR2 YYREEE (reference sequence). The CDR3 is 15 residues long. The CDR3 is CASSSGRRSTDTQYF. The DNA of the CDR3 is TGTGCCAGCAGCTCAGGCAGGAGAAGCACAGATACGCAGTATTTT.

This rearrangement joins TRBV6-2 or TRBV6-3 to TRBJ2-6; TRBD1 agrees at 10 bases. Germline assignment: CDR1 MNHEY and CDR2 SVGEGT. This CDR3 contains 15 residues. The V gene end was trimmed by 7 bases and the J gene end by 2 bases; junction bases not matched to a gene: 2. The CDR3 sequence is CASKGQGTGANVLTF. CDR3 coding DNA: TGTGCCAGCAAGGGACAGGGGACTGGGGCCAACGTCCTGACTTTC.

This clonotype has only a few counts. The CDR3 bases are TGTGCCAGCTCTCGCCCGGGACAGTCCTACGAGCAGTACTTC. Amino acid sequence: CASSRPGQSYEQYF. The chain links TRBV18 to TRBJ2-7, with 7 bases matching TRBD1. Germline CDR1 is KGHSH and CDR2 is LQKENI. The CDR3 covers 14 residues. V trimming: 6 bases; J trimming: 1 base; junction bases outside the gene matches: 6.

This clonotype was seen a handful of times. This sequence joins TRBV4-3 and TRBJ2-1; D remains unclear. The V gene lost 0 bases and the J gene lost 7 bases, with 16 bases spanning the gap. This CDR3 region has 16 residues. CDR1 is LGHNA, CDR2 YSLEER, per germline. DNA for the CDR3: TGCGCCAGCAGCCAAGACCCCCTTGGATCTCTGAATGAGCAGTTCTTC. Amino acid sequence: CASSQDPLGSLNEQFF.

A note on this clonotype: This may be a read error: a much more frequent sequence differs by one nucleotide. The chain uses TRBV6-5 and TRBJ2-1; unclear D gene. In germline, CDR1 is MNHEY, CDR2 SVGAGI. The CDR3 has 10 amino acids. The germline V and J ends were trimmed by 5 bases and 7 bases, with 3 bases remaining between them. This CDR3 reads CASSRNEQFF. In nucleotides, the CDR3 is TGTGCCAGCAGTAGGAATGAGCAGTTCTTC.